This TCR beta chain derives from a study of T cells expressing NK-cell markers. TCRdb reprocessed the 5' RACE reads, keeping one entry per CDR3 protein, no DNA. This sample's table reports a few hundred thousand distinct CDR3 sequences. The germline gives CDR1 SGHRS, CDR2 YFSETQ. The CDR3 has 15 residues. Sequenced: blood T cells: a sorted CD56 or NKG2C T cell subset, CD4+ or CD8+ T cells, or bulk PBMC T cells (not recorded which). The clonotype was recovered from a man aged 18 to 30 in good health. The V gene is TRBV5-1, the J gene TRBJ2-1; the D call of TRBD2 rests on TCRdb alone, since no DNA is present to check it. CDR3: CASEEAVGGYNEQFF.